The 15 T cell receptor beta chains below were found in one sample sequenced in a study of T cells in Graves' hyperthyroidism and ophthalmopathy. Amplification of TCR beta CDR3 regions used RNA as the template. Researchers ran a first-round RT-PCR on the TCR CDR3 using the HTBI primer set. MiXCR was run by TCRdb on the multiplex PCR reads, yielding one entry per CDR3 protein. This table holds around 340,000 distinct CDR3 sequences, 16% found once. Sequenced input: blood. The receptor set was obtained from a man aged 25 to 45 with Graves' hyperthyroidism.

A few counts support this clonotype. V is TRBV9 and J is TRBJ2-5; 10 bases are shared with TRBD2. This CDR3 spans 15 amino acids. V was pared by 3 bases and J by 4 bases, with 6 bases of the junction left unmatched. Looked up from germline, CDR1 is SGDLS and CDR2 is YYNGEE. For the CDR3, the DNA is TGTGCCAGCAGCGCTAGCGGGAGAGGTGGAGAGACCCAGTACTTC. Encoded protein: CASSASGRGGETQYF.

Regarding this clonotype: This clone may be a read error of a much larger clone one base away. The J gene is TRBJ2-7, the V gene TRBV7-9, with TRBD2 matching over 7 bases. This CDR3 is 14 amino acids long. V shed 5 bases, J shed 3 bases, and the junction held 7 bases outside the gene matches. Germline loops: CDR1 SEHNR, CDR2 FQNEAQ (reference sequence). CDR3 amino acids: CASSPPRDYYEQYF. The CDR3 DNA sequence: TGTGCCAGCAGCCCCCCCCGGGACTACTACGAGCAGTACTTC.

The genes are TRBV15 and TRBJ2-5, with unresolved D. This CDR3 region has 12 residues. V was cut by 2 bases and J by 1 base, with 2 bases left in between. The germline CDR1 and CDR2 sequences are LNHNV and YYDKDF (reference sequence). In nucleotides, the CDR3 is TGTGCCACCAGCAGACGCCAAGAGACCCAGTACTTC. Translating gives CATSRRQETQYF.

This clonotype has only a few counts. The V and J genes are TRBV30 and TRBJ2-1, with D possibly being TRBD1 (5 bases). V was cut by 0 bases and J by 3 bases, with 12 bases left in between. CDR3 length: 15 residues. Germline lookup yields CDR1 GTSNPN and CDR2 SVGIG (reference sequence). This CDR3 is CAWSVPGRDYNEQFF. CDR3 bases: TGTGCCTGGAGTGTACCCGGCAGGGACTACAATGAGCAGTTCTTC.

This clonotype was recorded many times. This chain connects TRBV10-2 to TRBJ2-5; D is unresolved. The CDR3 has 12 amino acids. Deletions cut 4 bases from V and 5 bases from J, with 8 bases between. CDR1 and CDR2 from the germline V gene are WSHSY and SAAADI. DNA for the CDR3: TGCGCCAGCAGTGTAGATGGGGAGACCCAGTACTTC. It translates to CASSVDGETQYF.

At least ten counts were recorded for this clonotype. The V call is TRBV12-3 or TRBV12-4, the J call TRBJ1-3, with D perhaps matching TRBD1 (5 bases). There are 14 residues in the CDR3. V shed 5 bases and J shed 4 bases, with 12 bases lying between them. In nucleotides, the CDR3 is TGTGCCAGCAGTCTGGGGGGGTCCGGAAACACCATATATTTT. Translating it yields CASSLGGSGNTIYF.

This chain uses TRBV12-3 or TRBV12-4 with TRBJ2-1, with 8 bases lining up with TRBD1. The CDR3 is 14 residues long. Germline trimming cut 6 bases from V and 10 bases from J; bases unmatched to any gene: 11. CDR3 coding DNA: TGTGCCAGCAGCATTAGCAGGGGGCTTCAGGAGCAGTTCTTC. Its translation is CASSISRGLQEQFF.

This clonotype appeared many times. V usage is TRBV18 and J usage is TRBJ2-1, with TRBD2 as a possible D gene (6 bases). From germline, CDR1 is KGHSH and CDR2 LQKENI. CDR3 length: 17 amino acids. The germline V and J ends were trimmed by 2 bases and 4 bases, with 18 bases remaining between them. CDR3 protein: CASSPSTPGGVYNEQFF. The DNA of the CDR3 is TGTGCCAGCTCACCATCGACCCCGGGCGGGGTATACAATGAGCAGTTCTTC. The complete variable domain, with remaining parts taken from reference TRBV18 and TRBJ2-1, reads NAGVMQNPRHLVRRRGQEARLRCSPMKGHSHVYWYRQLPEEGLKFMVYLQKENIIDESGMPKERFSAEFPKEGPSILRIQQVVRGDSAAYFCASSPSTPGGVYNEQFFGPGTRLTVL.

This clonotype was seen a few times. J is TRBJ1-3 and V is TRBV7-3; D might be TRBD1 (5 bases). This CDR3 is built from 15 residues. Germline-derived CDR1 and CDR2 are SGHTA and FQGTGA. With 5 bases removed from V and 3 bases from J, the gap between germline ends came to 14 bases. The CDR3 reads CASSKTGSFGNTIYF. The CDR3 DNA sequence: TGTGCCAGCAGCAAAACAGGTTCCTTTGGAAACACCATATATTTT.

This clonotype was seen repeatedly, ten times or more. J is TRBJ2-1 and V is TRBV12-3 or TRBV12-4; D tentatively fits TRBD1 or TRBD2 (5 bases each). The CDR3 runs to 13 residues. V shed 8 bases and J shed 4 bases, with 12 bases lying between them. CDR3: CASAGAVYNEQFF. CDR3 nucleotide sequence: TGTGCCAGCGCCGGGGCTGTTTACAATGAGCAGTTCTTC.

DNA for the CDR3: TGTGCCAGCAGCCAGGATCGGGTCAACTATGGCTACACCTTC. Translated, it gives CASSQDRVNYGYTF. This chain links TRBV7-2 with TRBJ1-2; D uncertain. Germline V gene data show CDR1 as SGHTA and CDR2 as FQGNSA. Deletions cut 5 bases from V and 2 bases from J, with 12 bases between. The CDR3 has 14 amino acids.

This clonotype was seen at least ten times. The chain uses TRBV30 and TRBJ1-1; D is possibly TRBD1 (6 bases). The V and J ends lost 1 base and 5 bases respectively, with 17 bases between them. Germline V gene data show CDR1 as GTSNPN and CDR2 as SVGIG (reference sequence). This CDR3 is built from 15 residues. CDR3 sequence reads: CAWSAPQGRDTEAFF. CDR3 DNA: TGTGCCTGGAGTGCACCCCAGGGGAGAGATACTGAAGCTTTCTTT. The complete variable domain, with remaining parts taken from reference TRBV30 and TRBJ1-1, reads SQTIHQWPATLVQPVGSPLSLECTVEGTSNPNLYWYRQAAGRGLQLLFYSVGIGQISSEVPQNLSASRPQDRQFILSSKKLLLSDSGFYLCAWSAPQGRDTEAFFGQGTRLTVV.

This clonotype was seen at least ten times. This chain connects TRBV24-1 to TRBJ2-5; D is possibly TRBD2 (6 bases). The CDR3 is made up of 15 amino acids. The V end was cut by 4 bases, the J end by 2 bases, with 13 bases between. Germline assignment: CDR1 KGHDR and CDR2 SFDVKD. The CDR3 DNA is TGTGCCACCAGTGAACCTGGGGCGGGGCAAGAGACCCAGTACTTC. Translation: CATSEPGAGQETQYF.

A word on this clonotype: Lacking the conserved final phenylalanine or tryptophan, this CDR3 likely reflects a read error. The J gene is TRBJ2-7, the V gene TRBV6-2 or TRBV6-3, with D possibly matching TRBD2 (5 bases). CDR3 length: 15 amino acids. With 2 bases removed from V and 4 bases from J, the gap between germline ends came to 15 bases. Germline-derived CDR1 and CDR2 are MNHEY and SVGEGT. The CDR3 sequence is CASSYPDERGYEQYL. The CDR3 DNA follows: TGTGCCAGCAGTTACCCGGACGAACGGGGATACGAGCAGTACCTC.

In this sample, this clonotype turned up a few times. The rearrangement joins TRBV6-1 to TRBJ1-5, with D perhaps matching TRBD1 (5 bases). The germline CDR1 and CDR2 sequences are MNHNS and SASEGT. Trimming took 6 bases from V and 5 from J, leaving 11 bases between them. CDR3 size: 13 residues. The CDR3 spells CASSSGWDQPQHF. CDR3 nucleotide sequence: TGTGCCAGCAGCTCAGGGTGGGATCAGCCCCAGCATTTT.